These 21 T cell receptor beta chains were sequenced from one sample in a study of beta chain features in type 1 diabetes. Antigens for these TCRs are unknown. Reverse transcribing all isolated RNA meant expressed TCRB transcripts were sequenced. Using immunoSEQ multiplex PCR, the repertoire was profiled, and TCRdb retains in-frame clones only, with some absent. The data show 100,000 to 150,000 clones, with roughly 10% seen just once and under 0.9% held by the top ten. Study-level findings and limits: Within each of all four CD4+ subsets, Type 1 diabetes patients had TCRB CDR3s that were moderately but significantly shorter.

Material: central memory CD4+ T cells from blood. These TCRs come from a man aged 30 to 45 with type 1 diabetes.

The chain couples TRBV7-9 to TRBJ1-3; D call uncertain. Germline-derived CDR1 and CDR2 are SEHNR and FQNEAQ (reference sequence). The CDR3 totals 11 residues. Trimming stripped 5 bases from V and 8 bases from J, with 7 bases between. The CDR3 DNA is TGTGCCAGCAGCCAAGCGGACACCATATATTTT. Protein: CASSQADTIYF.

V is TRBV7-9 and J is TRBJ2-3; 7 bases agree with TRBD2. The CDR3 totals 15 residues. V gave up 4 bases and J gave up 4 bases; unmatched junction bases: 8. Germline V CDR1 and CDR2: SEHNR, FQNEAQ (reference sequence). CDR3 amino acids: CASSSRAGVADTQYF. In nucleotides, the CDR3 is TGTGCCAGCAGCTCCCGGGCGGGGGTGGCAGATACGCAGTATTTT. The whole variable domain, filled in from reference TRBV7-9 and TRBJ2-3, reads DTGVSQNPRHKITKRGQNVTFRCDPISEHNRLYWYRQTLGQGPEFLTYFQNEAQLEKSRLLSDRFSAERPKGSFSTLEIQRTEQGDSAMYLCASSSRAGVADTQYFGPGTRLTVL.

This clone showed up just a few times. CDR3: CATSRDLGTTGPDEKLFF. The CDR3 DNA reads TGTGCCACCAGCAGAGATTTGGGGACGACAGGACCGGATGAAAAACTGTTTTTT. The genes are TRBV15 and TRBJ1-4, with D possibly matching TRBD1 (6 bases). The germline V gene encodes CDR1 LNHNV and CDR2 YYDKDF (reference sequence). The CDR3 has 18 residues. V was shortened by 0 bases and J by 6 bases, with 20 bases between the two germline ends.

V usage is TRBV28 and J usage is TRBJ1-5; D remains ambiguous. V was pared by 4 bases and J by 3 bases, with 13 bases between. The CDR3 runs to 15 residues. CDR1 and CDR2 (germline): MDHEN, SYDVKM. The CDR3 nucleotides read TGTGCCAGCAGTTGGGGTGCGGGTACCAATCAGCCCCAGCATTTT. Encoded protein: CASSWGAGTNQPQHF.

This clone was seen more than once but under ten times. The rearrangement links TRBV5-4 to TRBJ1-4, with D possibly matching TRBD1 (6 bases). V dropped 4 bases and J dropped 8 bases, with 12 bases sitting between them. Germline V gene data show CDR1 as SGHNT and CDR2 as YYREEE (reference sequence). This CDR3 spans 13 amino acids. The CDR3 spells CASSQGGREKLFF. CDR3 bases: TGTGCCAGCAGCCAAGGGGGTCGAGAAAAACTGTTTTTT.

This clone was seen only a few times. This sequence joins TRBV6-5 and TRBJ2-5; TRBD2 aligns across 7 bases. The germline CDR1 and CDR2 sequences are MNHEY and SVGAGI. The CDR3 spans 13 residues. J lost 4 bases, V lost 6 bases, and 5 bases had no gene match. This CDR3 reads CASRPTSRETQYF. DNA of the CDR3: TGTGCCAGCAGGCCGACTAGCCGAGAGACCCAGTACTTC.

J is TRBJ2-1 and V is TRBV4-2; a weak D match, TRBD2 (5 bases). Per germline, CDR1 LGHNA and CDR2 YNFKEQ. V shed 0 bases and J shed 4 bases, with 10 bases lying between them. This CDR3 has 15 residues. The CDR3 nucleotides read TGTGCCAGCAGCCAAGAATATACGGGGTACAATGAGCAGTTCTTC. Encoded protein: CASSQEYTGYNEQFF.

This clone occurred a few times. This chain joins TRBV9 and TRBJ2-3; TRBD2 matches at 9 bases. The CDR3 sequence is 18 residues long. CDR1 is SGDLS and CDR2 is YYNGEE in the germline V gene. Trimming cost V 0 bases and J 2 bases; bases outside gene matches: 10. CDR3 nucleotides: TGTGCCAGCAGCGTAGGGTCGTCAGCGGGGGGCCTCACAGATACGCAGTATTTT. This codes for CASSVGSSAGGLTDTQYF. Variable domain in full (rest from reference TRBV9 and TRBJ2-3): DSGVTQTPKHLITATGQRVTLRCSPRSGDLSVYWYQQSLDQGLQFLIQYYNGEERAKGNILERFSAQQFPDLHSELNLSSLELGDSALYFCASSVGSSAGGLTDTQYFGPGTRLTVL.

This clone was seen a few times. The chain employs TRBV7-3 and TRBJ2-2, with 10 bases lining up with TRBD2. The germline gives CDR1 SGHTA, CDR2 FQGTGA. This CDR3 comprises 16 residues. V lost 5 bases and J lost 1; bases outside the gene matches: 4. The CDR3 protein is CASSLSSGGNTGELFF. The CDR3 DNA sequence: TGTGCCAGCAGCCTCTCTAGCGGGGGGAACACCGGGGAGCTGTTTTTT.

In this sample, this clone turned up a few times. The genes are TRBV28 and TRBJ2-5; TRBD2 might be the D (6 bases). The CDR3 length is 15 residues. CDR1 and CDR2 (germline): MDHEN, SYDVKM. The V gene lost 6 bases and the J gene lost 5 bases, with 19 bases spanning the gap. CDR3 in amino acids: CASRNPEGPGETQYF. As DNA, the CDR3 is TGTGCCAGCAGAAACCCGGAGGGGCCGGGTGAGACCCAGTACTTC.

In its sample, this clone was seen a few times. CDR3 nucleotide sequence: TGTGCCAGCAGCTTAATGGGAGGCCAGGCGTCAGATACGCAGTATTTT. This translates into CASSLMGGQASDTQYF. V is TRBV11-2 and J is TRBJ2-3; possibly TRBD2 for D (6 bases). This CDR3 spans 16 amino acids. Germline CDR1 and CDR2: SGHAT and FQNNGV. Trimming cost V 2 bases and J 4 bases, with 16 bases left between them. The full variable domain, its missing parts supplied by reference TRBV11-2 and TRBJ2-3, is EAGVAQSPRYKIIEKRQSVAFWCNPISGHATLYWYQQILGQGPKLLIQFQNNGVVDDSQLPKDRFSAERLKGVDSTLKIQPAKLEDSAVYLCASSLMGGQASDTQYFGPGTRLTVL.

The genes are TRBV6-6 and TRBJ1-1; tentative D call: TRBD1 (5 bases). Per germline, CDR1 MNHNY and CDR2 SVGAGI (reference sequence). Trimming removed 5 bases at V and 5 bases at J, with 18 bases between. The CDR3 has 15 residues. This CDR3 reads CASSAQQDPRTEAFF. CDR3 nucleotide sequence: TGTGCCAGCAGTGCTCAACAGGACCCAAGAACTGAAGCTTTCTTT.

The chain employs TRBV18 and TRBJ2-1; possible D gene TRBD2, 5 bases. CDR3 length equals 12 residues. V was pared by 8 bases and J by 9 bases, with 14 bases between. CDR1 is KGHSH and CDR2 is LQKENI in the germline V gene. This chain's CDR3 is CASSVVAGEQFF. The CDR3 nucleotides read TGTGCCAGCAGCGTAGTTGCGGGTGAGCAGTTCTTC.

The chain carries TRBV18 and TRBJ2-7, with 7 bases identical to TRBD1. The CDR3 length is 12 residues. The J segment lost 7 bases and the V segment lost 5 bases, leaving 5 bases of the junction unmatched. In germline, CDR1 is KGHSH, CDR2 LQKENI. The CDR3 DNA reads as TGTGCCAGCTCATCAGGGGGTGAAGAGCAGTACTTC. Its protein is CASSSGGEEQYF.

This clone appeared a few times. V gene TRBV6-1 combines with J gene TRBJ2-4; TRBD1 matches at 10 bases. Looked up from germline, CDR1 is MNHNS and CDR2 is SASEGT. J gave up 8 bases and V 0 bases, and 4 bases lay outside the gene matches. The CDR3 is made up of 15 amino acids. The CDR3: CASSEAGDRGDIQYF. The CDR3 bases are TGTGCCAGCAGTGAAGCGGGGGACAGGGGCGACATTCAGTACTTC.

V and J are TRBV30 and TRBJ1-5; D not resolved. Trimming took 1 base from V and 2 from J, leaving 6 bases between them. Germline assignment: CDR1 GTSNPN and CDR2 SVGIG (reference sequence). This CDR3 contains 13 residues. CDR3 nucleotides: TGTGCCTGGAGTGACAGTGGCAATCAGCCCCAGCATTTT. This gives the protein CAWSDSGNQPQHF.

This clone turned up a few times. The chain uses TRBV29-1 and TRBJ2-3; 9 bases line up with TRBD2. V lost 7 bases and J lost 5; bases outside the gene matches: 10. From germline, CDR1 is SQVTM and CDR2 ANQGSEA. The CDR3 is made up of 14 amino acids. The CDR3 reads CSGGGASGIDTQYF. In DNA, the CDR3 is TGCAGCGGCGGGGGGGCCTCGGGAATAGATACGCAGTATTTT.

This clone has at least ten counts. J is TRBJ2-3 and V is TRBV2; 11 bases are a match to TRBD1. This CDR3 comprises 15 residues. Germline CDR1 is SNHLY and CDR2 is FYNNEI. With 8 bases clipped from V and 4 bases from J, the junction kept 8 bases outside the gene matches. The CDR3 DNA reads TGTGCCAGCTCGGGGAGGACAGGGGGCCCAGATACGCAGTATTTT. Encoded protein: CASSGRTGGPDTQYF.

The gene calls are TRBV11-2 and TRBJ2-1, with a possible D match to TRBD1 (6 bases). The length of the CDR3 is 15 residues. In germline, CDR1 is SGHAT, CDR2 FQNNGV. V lost 5 bases to trimming and J lost 9 bases, with 20 bases between them. The CDR3 loop reads CASSRQSQGLGEQFF. CDR3 coding DNA: TGTGCCAGCAGCAGACAATCCCAGGGGTTGGGTGAGCAGTTCTTC.

The chain joins TRBV5-8 to TRBJ2-5; D might be TRBD1 (5 bases). This CDR3 is 14 amino acids long. Germline V lookup: CDR1 SGHTS, CDR2 YDEGEE. Trimming took off 1 base at V and 3 bases at J, with 10 bases between the two ends. The CDR3 nucleotides are TGTGCCAGCAGCTTGAGTGGGGCTGAAGAGACCCAGTACTTC. Amino acid sequence: CASSLSGAEETQYF.

This clone was seen more than once but under ten times. This chain links TRBV19 with TRBJ1-6; D may be TRBD1 (5 bases). V lost 8 bases and J lost 0, with 17 bases in between. The germline CDR1 and CDR2 sequences are LNHDA and SQIVND (reference sequence). The CDR3 has 17 residues. CDR3 in DNA: TGTGCCAGTGGGCGGACAAGCCGAAGCTCCTATAATTCACCCCTCCACTTT. Amino acids: CASGRTSRSSYNSPLHF.